This TCR beta chain was sequenced during a study of blood T cell repertoires in COVID-19. Study summary: The study drew acute and convalescent COVID-19 samples from the United States, Italy and Spain.

As handled by the study authors: The authors estimated nucleated cell counts from reference gene primer amplification. TCRdb's copy holds only in-frame clones and misses some; the assay was immunoSEQ multiplex PCR. V and J calls and clone size are as listed in that table; D and trimming were resolved from the DNA. Altogether 250,000 or so clones are present, 70% to 90% being singletons, with the ten largest covering approximately 2.6%. Seattle enrolled patients during active infection and tracked them longitudinally. The source is a young man with COVID-19, enrolled during active disease. The material sequenced was peripheral blood.

CDR3 sequence: CASTPGQGTHEQYF. In DNA form, the CDR3 reads TGTGCCAGCACCCCGGGACAGGGGACCCACGAGCAGTACTTC. V gene TRBV28 combines with J gene TRBJ2-7; TRBD1 aligns across 10 bases. J lost 5 bases, V lost 7 bases, and 8 bases had no gene match. Germline V gene sequence: CDR1 MDHEN, CDR2 SYDVKM. This CDR3 has 14 amino acids.